One and the same sample provided the 14 T cell receptor beta chains below, sequenced in a study of blood T cell repertoires in COVID-19. Sequenced by immunoSEQ multiplex PCR; TCRdb stores in-frame clones only, minus some. In the table there are approximately 140,000 clones, around 87% of which are singletons. The sample comprised peripheral blood. The receptors derive from a man older than 75 with acute or convalescent COVID-19.

The chain has TRBV18 and TRBJ1-2; D remains ambiguous. Germline V gives CDR1 KGHSH, CDR2 LQKENI. Deletions cut 5 bases from V and 5 bases from J, with 18 bases between. The CDR3 is made up of 15 amino acids. The CDR3 protein is CASSSNQVTIYGYTF. The CDR3 nucleotides are TGTGCCAGCTCATCGAATCAGGTCACGATTTATGGCTACACCTTC. The entire variable domain, with the rest obtained from reference TRBV18 and TRBJ1-2, is as follows: NAGVMQNPRHLVRRRGQEARLRCSPMKGHSHVYWYRQLPEEGLKFMVYLQKENIIDESGMPKERFSAEFPKEGPSILRIQQVVRGDSAAYFCASSSNQVTIYGYTFGSGTRLTVV.

The chain is built from TRBV30 and TRBJ2-5; D is possibly TRBD2 (6 bases). Trimming left V 4 bases short and J 11 bases short, with 26 bases between. The CDR3 runs 15 residues. In germline, CDR1 is GTSNPN, CDR2 SVGIG (reference sequence). In DNA form, the CDR3 reads TGTGCCTGGACCCCGACTAGACTACCTATAATCTATCAGTACTTC. Translation gives CAWTPTRLPIIYQYF.

CDR3 amino acids: CASSHGLADYNEQFF. The CDR3 DNA follows: TGTGCCAGCAGCCACGGACTAGCGGATTACAATGAGCAGTTCTTC. The chain combines TRBV4-2 with TRBJ2-1, with TRBD2 identical over 10 bases. Germline CDR1 and CDR2: LGHNA and YNFKEQ. Trimming at V came to 3 bases and at J to 4 bases, leaving 3 bases not matched to a gene. The CDR3 contains 15 residues.

This chain joins TRBV4-1 and TRBJ1-5; possibly TRBD1 for D (6 bases). This CDR3 region has 16 residues. With 4 bases removed from V and 1 base from J, the gap between germline ends came to 14 bases. Per the germline V gene, CDR1 is MGHRA and CDR2 is YSYEKL. The CDR3 loop reads CASSPGGGRSNQPQHF. The CDR3, as DNA: TGCGCCAGCAGCCCGGGGGGGGGCAGGAGCAATCAGCCCCAGCATTTT.

The rearrangement links TRBV5-1 to TRBJ2-7, with 8 bases aligning to TRBD1. Looked up from germline, CDR1 is SGHRS and CDR2 is YFSETQ. The CDR3 is 14 residues long. V lost 3 bases to trimming and J lost 10 bases; unmatched junction nucleotides: 12. The CDR3 DNA reads as TGCGCCAGCAGCTCCGGACAGGGTAATCGGTCACAGTACTTC. Its translation: CASSSGQGNRSQYF.

This chain joins TRBV7-2 and TRBJ1-5; 7 positions match TRBD1. The ends lost 4 bases at V and 0 bases at J; junction bases unmatched: 15. In germline, CDR1 is SGHTA, CDR2 FQGNSA. The CDR3 consists of 19 residues. CDR3 loop: CASSSQGQTLSYSNQPQHF. CDR3 in DNA: TGTGCCAGCAGCTCACAGGGACAGACTTTAAGCTATAGCAATCAGCCCCAGCATTTT.

A single count supports this clone. V is TRBV5-1 and J is TRBJ2-5; 12 nucleotides line up with TRBD2. The CDR3 totals 16 residues. Per the germline V gene, CDR1 is SGHRS and CDR2 is YFSETQ. Trimming at V came to 0 bases and at J to 5 bases, leaving 5 bases not matched to a gene. CDR3 sequence: CASSLVTSGGSETQYF. The CDR3 region has the DNA TGCGCCAGCAGCTTGGTAACTAGCGGGGGGTCCGAGACCCAGTACTTC.

The chain is built from TRBV28 and TRBJ2-6, with 9 bases aligning to TRBD2. V lost 1 base, J lost 0 bases, and 4 bases stayed unmatched. CDR1 MDHEN and CDR2 SYDVKM come from the germline V gene. The CDR3 is made up of 18 amino acids. The CDR3 here is CASSLFLAGSSGANVLTF. DNA of the CDR3: TGTGCCAGCAGTTTATTCCTAGCGGGAAGCTCTGGGGCCAACGTCCTGACTTTC.

CDR3 DNA: TGTGCCAGCAGCTCGGGGGGAGGACGCTCAGATACGCAGTATTTT. This translates into CASSSGGGRSDTQYF. The chain couples TRBV2 to TRBJ2-3; 7 bases are a match to TRBD2. The germline CDR1 and CDR2 sequences are SNHLY and FYNNEI. Trimming took 6 bases from V and 4 from J; bases not matched to a gene: 10. The CDR3 extends over 15 amino acids.

This sequence joins TRBV5-1 and TRBJ1-1; D may be TRBD1 (5 bases). V lost 0 bases, J lost 3 bases, and 12 bases lay in between. Looked up from germline, CDR1 is SGHRS and CDR2 is YFSETQ. The length of the CDR3 is 15 residues. CDR3 protein: CASSLGAGRDTEAFF. The CDR3 DNA sequence: TGCGCCAGCAGCTTGGGTGCAGGGAGGGACACTGAAGCTTTCTTT.

This chain joins TRBV12-3 or TRBV12-4 and TRBJ1-6, with D possibly matching TRBD1 (5 bases). Trimming pared 8 bases from V and 7 bases from J, leaving 9 bases between. The CDR3 totals 12 residues. The CDR3 coding sequence is TGTGCCAGCGGGGACTTAAATTCACCCCTCCACTTT. Translation: CASGDLNSPLHF.

This CDR3 is CASSPGLASNEQFF. In DNA form, the CDR3 reads TGTGCCAGCTCACCGGGACTAGCGAGCAATGAGCAGTTCTTC. The V call is TRBV18, the J call TRBJ2-1; 10 bases are shared with TRBD2. V shed 3 bases and J 6 bases; nucleotides not matched to a gene: 2. The germline gives CDR1 KGHSH, CDR2 LQKENI. The CDR3 is 14 residues long.

The chain is built from TRBV28 and TRBJ1-2; D might be TRBD1 (5 bases). Germline lookup yields CDR1 MDHEN and CDR2 SYDVKM. The ends were cut back, 8 bases at V and 5 bases at J, with 24 bases in the middle. The CDR3 covers 16 residues. CDR3 sequence: CASDYAGGGRSYGYTF. CDR3 nucleotide sequence: TGTGCCAGCGACTATGCGGGGGGAGGCCGCTCTTATGGCTACACCTTC.

This clone was seen a single time. V usage is TRBV18 and J usage is TRBJ2-7; a weak D match, TRBD2 (5 bases). The V gene lost 2 bases and the J gene lost 2 bases, with 7 bases spanning the gap. The CDR3 totals 13 residues. Germline CDR1 and CDR2: KGHSH and LQKENI. CDR3 residues: CASSPTEAYEQYF. CDR3 nucleotide sequence: TGTGCCAGCTCACCAACGGAGGCCTACGAGCAGTACTTC.